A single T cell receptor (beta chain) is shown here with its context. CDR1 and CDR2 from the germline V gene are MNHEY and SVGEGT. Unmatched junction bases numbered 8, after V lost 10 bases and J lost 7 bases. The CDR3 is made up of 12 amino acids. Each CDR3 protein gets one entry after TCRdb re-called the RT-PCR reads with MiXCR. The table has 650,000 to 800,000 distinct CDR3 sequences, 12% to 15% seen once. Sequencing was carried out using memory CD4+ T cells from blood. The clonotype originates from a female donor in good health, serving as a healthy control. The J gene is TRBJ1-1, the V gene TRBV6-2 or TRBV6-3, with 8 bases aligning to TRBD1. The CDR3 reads CATVTGVSEAFF. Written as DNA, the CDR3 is TGTGCCACCGTGACAGGGGTTAGTGAAGCTTTCTTT.